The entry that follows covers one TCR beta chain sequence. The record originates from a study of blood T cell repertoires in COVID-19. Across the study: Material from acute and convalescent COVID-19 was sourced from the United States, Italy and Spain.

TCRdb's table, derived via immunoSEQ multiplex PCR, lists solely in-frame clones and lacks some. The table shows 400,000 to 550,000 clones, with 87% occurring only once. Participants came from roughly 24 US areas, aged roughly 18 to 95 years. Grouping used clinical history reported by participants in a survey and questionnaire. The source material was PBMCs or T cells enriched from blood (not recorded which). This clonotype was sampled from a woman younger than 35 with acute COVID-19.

This chain's CDR3 is CASSLGAHRGEKLFF. CDR3 in DNA: TGCGCCAGCAGCTTGGGGGCCCACAGGGGGGAAAAACTGTTTTTT. The chain combines TRBV5-1 with TRBJ1-4; 8 positions agree with TRBD1. The germline gives CDR1 SGHRS, CDR2 YFSETQ. The length of the CDR3 is 15 residues. J lost 8 bases, V lost 0 bases, and 6 bases had no gene match. Full variable domain (missing parts from reference TRBV5-1 and TRBJ1-4): KAGVTQTPRYLIKTRGQQVTLSCSPISGHRSVSWYQQTPGQGLQFLFEYFSETQRNKGNFPGRFSGRQFSNSRSEMNVSTLELGDSALYLCASSLGAHRGEKLFFGSGTQLSVL.